This TCR beta chain was identified in a study of T cell responses to AZD1222 COVID-19 vaccine. V was pared by 1 base and J by 4 bases, with 10 bases between. This CDR3 region has 13 residues. Germline values: CDR1 GTSNPN, CDR2 SVGIG (reference sequence). Study-level results: Clonal diversity was possibly underestimated, and the donors were mostly white British, with more females. The study identified only five to seven AZD1222 recipients as seropositive at baseline. A rise in Spike-specific TCR breadth and depth followed two AZD1222 doses.

Data came from immunoSEQ multiplex PCR; TCRdb stores just in-frame clones and leaves some out. The sample shows 150,000 to 200,000 clones, 88% of them seen only once. Concerning this clone itself: Antigen: not known.

Timing groups of about 4 and about 12 weeks for second doses were pooled. Specimen: peripheral blood, collected 28 days after the second AZD1222 dose. The origin of this receptor is an adult who received the AZD1222 COVID-19 vaccine. The chain couples TRBV30 to TRBJ1-1; D is perhaps TRBD1 (6 bases). The CDR3 region has the DNA TGTGCCTGGAGTGACAGGGAGGCCACTGAAGCTTTCTTT. This encodes CAWSDREATEAFF.